The present T cell receptor (beta chain) was sequenced within a study of OX40 agonist ivuxolimab in advanced cancers. General study findings and limits: With doses of 0.1-3.0 mg/kg, partial responders showed among the lowest clonal expansion. Certain nonresponding patients likewise had low normalized T-cell clonal expansion. Circulating CD4+ and CD8+ T cells showed clonal expansion by week 6 at 0.1 to 3.0 mg/kg.

The V gene's germline CDR1 is SGHDT and CDR2 YYEEEE. With 1 base removed from V and 5 bases from J, the gap between germline ends came to 12 bases. The CDR3 spans 14 residues. The table came from immunoSEQ multiplex PCR; TCRdb's copy has only in-frame clones and leaves some out. In the table there are fewer than 45,000 clones, about 88% of which are singletons. A remark on this clone: Its specificity is not known.

The material sequenced was CD4+ or CD8+ T cells sorted from blood, taken in a trial of the OX40 agonist ivuxolimab. V usage is TRBV5-6 and J usage is TRBJ2-5, with D possibly being TRBD2 (6 bases). The sequence derives from an adult with an advanced solid tumor such as melanoma, head and neck, liver or kidney cancer. CDR3 in amino acids: CASSLKGRLETQYF. CDR3 coding DNA: TGTGCCAGCAGCTTGAAGGGGAGGCTGGAGACCCAGTACTTC.